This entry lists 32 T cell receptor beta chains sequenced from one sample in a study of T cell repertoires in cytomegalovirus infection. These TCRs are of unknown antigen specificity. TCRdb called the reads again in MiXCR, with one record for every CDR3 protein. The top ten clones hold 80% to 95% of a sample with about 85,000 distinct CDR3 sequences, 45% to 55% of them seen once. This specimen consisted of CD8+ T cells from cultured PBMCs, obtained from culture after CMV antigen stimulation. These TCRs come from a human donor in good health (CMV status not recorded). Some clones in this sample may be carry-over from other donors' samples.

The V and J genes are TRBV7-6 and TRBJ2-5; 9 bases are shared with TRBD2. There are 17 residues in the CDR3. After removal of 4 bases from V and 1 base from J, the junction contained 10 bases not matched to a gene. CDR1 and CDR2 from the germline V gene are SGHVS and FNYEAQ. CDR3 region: CASSSLAGAKLQETQYF. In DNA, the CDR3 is TGTGCCAGCAGCTCATTAGCGGGGGCAAAACTCCAAGAGACCCAGTACTTC.

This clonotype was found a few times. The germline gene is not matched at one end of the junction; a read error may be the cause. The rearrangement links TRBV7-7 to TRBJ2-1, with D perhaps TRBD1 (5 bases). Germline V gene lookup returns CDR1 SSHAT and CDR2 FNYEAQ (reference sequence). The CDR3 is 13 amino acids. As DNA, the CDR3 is TGTGCTAGCAGCTTATGGCAGGGCTATGAGCAGTTCTTC. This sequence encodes CASSLWQGYEQFF.

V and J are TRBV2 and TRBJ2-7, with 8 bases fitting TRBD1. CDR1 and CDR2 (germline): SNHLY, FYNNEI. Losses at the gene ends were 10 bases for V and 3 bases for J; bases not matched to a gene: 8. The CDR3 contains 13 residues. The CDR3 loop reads CATQRDRNYEQYF. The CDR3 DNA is TGTGCCACTCAGAGGGACAGGAACTACGAGCAGTACTTC.

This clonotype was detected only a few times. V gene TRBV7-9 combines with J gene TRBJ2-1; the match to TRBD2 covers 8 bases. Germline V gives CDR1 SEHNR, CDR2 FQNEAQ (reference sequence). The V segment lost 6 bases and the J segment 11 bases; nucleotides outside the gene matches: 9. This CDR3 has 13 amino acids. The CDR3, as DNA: TGTGCCAGCAGAGATGGGACTAGTGAGAAGCAGTTCTTC. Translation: CASRDGTSEKQFF. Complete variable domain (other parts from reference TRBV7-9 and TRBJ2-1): DTGVSQNPRHKITKRGQNVTFRCDPISEHNRLYWYRQTLGQGPEFLTYFQNEAQLEKSRLLSDRFSAERPKGSFSTLEIQRTEQGDSAMYLCASRDGTSEKQFFGPGTRLTVL.

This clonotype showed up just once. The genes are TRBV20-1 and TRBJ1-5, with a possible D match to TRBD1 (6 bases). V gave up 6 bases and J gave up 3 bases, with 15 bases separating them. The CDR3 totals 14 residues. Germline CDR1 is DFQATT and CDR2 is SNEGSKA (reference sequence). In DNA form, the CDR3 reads TGCAGTGCCTTAATACAGGGTTACAATCAGCCCCAGCATTTT. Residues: CSALIQGYNQPQHF.

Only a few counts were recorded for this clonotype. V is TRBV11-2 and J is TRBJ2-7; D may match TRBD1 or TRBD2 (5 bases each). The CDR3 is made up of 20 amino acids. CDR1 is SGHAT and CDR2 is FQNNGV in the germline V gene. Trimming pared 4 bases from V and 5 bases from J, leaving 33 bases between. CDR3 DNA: TGTGCCAGCAGCTGGGGCCATACTACCAGATCGCCCGCAGGACTCCACGAGCAGTACTTC. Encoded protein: CASSWGHTTRSPAGLHEQYF.

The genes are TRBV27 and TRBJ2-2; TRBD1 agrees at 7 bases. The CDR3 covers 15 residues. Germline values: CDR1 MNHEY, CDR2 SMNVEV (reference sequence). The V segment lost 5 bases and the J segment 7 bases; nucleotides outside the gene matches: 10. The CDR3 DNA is TGTGCCAGCAGTCTCACCCAGACAGGGTTCGGGGAGCTGTTTTTT. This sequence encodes CASSLTQTGFGELFF.

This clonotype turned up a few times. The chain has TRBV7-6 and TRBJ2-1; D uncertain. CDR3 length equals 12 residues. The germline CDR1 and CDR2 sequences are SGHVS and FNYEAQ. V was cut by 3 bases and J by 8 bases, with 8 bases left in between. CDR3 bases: TGTGCCAGCAGCTTGAACCGAGATGAGCAGTTCTTC. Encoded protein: CASSLNRDEQFF.

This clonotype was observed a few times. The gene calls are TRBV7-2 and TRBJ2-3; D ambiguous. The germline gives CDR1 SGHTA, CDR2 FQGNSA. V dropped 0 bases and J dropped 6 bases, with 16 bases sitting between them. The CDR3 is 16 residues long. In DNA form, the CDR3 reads TGTGCCAGCAGCTTAGCGATAACATCGTGGCGGGATACGCAGTATTTT. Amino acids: CASSLAITSWRDTQYF.

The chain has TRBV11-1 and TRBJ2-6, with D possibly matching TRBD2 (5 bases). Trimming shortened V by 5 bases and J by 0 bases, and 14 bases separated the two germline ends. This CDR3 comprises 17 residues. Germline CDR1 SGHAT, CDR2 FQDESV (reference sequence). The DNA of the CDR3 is TGTGCCAGCAGCCAATACCGGACTTTCTCTGGGGCCAACGTCCTGACTTTC. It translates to CASSQYRTFSGANVLTF.

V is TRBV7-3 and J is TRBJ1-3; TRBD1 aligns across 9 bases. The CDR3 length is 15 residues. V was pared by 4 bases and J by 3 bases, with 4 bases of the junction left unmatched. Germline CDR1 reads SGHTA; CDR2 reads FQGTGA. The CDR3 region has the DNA TGTGCCAGCAGCTCGACAGGGGGACTTGGAAACACCATATATTTT. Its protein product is CASSSTGGLGNTIYF.

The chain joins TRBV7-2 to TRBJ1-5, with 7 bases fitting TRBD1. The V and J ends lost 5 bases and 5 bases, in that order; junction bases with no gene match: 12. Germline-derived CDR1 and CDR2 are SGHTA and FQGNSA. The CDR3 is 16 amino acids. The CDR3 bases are TGTGCCAGCAGCAAAGTCCTTACAGGGGTTCATCAGCCCCAGCATTTT. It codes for CASSKVLTGVHQPQHF.

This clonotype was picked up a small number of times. The CDR3 spells CASGQTGMHEQYF. For the CDR3, the DNA is TGTGCCAGCGGTCAGACAGGGATGCACGAGCAGTACTTC. This chain links TRBV6-1 with TRBJ2-7, with 7 nucleotides matching TRBD1. The germline V gene encodes CDR1 MNHNS and CDR2 SASEGT. The CDR3 covers 13 residues. Trimming removed 8 bases from V and 5 bases from J; junction bases left unmatched: 9.

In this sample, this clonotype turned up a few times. As DNA, the CDR3 is TGTGCCAGCGCCAATAGAGGGCAAGAGACCCAGTACTTC. Translated: CASANRGQETQYF. The chain uses TRBV27 and TRBJ2-5; possibly TRBD2 for D (5 bases). The ends were cut back, 8 bases at V and 2 bases at J, with 12 bases in the middle. This CDR3 spans 13 amino acids. Looked up from germline, CDR1 is MNHEY and CDR2 is SMNVEV (reference sequence).

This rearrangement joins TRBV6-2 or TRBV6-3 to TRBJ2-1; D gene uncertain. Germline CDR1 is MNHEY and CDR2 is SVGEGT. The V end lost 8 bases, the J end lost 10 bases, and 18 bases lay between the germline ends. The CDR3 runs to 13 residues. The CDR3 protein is CASLLSTSREQFF. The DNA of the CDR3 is TGTGCCAGCCTACTCTCTACGTCCCGGGAGCAGTTCTTC.

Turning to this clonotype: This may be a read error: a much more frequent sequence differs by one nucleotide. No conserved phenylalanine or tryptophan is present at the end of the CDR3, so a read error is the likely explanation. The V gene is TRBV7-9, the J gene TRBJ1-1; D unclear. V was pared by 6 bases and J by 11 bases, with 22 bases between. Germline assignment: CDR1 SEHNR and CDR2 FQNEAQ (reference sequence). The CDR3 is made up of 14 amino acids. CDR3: CASSPGTLSIGAFL. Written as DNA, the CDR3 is TGTGCCAGCAGTCCCGGAACCCTCTCTATCGGGGCTTTCCTT.

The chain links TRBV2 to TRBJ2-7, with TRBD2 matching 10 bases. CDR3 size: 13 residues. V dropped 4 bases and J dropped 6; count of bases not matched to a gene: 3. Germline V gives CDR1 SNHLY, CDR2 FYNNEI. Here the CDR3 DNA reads TGTGCCAGCAGTGGACTAGCGGGTTCCGAGCAGTACTTC. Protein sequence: CASSGLAGSEQYF.

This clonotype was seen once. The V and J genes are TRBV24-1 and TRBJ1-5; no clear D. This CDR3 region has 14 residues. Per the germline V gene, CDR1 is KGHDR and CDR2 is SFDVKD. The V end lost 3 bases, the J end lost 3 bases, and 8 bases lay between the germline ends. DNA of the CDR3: TGTGCCACCAGTGATGGACCGCACAATCAGCCCCAGCATTTT. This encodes CATSDGPHNQPQHF.

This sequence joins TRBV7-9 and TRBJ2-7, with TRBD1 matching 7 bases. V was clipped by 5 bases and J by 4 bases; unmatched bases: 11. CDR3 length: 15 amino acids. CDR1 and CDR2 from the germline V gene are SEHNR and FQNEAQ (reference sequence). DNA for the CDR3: TGTGCCAGCAGCCCGTCAGAAGGGGGCCCTTACGAGCAGTACTTC. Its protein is CASSPSEGGPYEQYF.

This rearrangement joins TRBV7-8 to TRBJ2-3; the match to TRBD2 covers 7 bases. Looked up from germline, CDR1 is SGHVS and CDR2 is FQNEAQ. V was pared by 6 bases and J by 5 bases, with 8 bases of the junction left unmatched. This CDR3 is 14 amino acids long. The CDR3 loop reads CASSSLTGGDTQYF. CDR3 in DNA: TGTGCCAGCAGTTCCCTGACGGGGGGAGATACGCAGTATTTT.

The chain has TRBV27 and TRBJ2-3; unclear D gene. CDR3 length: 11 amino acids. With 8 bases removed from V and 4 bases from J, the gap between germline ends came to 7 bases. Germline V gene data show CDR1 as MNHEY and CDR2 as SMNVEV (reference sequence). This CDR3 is CASFFSDTQYF. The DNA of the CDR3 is TGTGCCAGCTTCTTTTCAGATACGCAGTATTTT.

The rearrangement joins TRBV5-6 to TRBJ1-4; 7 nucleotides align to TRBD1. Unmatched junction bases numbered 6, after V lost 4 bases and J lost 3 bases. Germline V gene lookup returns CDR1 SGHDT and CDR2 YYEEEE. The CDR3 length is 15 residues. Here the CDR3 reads CASSGGTVPNEKLFF. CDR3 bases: TGTGCCAGCAGCGGGGGGACAGTTCCTAATGAAAAACTGTTTTTT.

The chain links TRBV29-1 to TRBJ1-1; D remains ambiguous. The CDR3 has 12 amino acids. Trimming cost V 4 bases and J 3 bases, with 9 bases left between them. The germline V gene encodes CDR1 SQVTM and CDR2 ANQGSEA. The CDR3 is CSVVEGHTEAFF. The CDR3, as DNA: TGCAGCGTTGTTGAGGGTCACACTGAAGCTTTCTTT.

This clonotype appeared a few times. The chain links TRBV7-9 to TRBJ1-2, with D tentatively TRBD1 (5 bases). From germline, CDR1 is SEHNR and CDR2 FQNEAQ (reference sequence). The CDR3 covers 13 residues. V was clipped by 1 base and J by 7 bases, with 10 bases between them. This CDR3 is CASSLGEGVGYTF. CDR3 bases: TGTGCCAGCAGCTTAGGCGAAGGGGTTGGCTACACCTTC. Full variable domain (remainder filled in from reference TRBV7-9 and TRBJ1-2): DTGVSQNPRHKITKRGQNVTFRCDPISEHNRLYWYRQTLGQGPEFLTYFQNEAQLEKSRLLSDRFSAERPKGSFSTLEIQRTEQGDSAMYLCASSLGEGVGYTFGSGTRLTVV.

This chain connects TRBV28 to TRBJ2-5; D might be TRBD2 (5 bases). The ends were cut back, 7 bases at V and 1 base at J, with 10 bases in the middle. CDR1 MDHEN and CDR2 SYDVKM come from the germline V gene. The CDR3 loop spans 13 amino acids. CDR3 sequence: CASKGAIQETQYF. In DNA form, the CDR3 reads TGTGCCAGCAAGGGAGCCATCCAAGAGACCCAGTACTTC.

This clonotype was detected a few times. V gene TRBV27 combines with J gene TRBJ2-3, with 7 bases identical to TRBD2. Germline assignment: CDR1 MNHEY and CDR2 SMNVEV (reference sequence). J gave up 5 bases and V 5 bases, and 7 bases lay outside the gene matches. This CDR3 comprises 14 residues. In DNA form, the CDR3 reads TGTGCCAGCAGTCCTCCTGGGGGGGGAGATACGCAGTATTTT. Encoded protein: CASSPPGGGDTQYF.

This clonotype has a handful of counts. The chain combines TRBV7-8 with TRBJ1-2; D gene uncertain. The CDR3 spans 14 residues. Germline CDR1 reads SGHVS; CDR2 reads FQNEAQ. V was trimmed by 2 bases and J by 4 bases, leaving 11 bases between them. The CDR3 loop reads CASSLRPAGYGYTF. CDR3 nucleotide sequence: TGTGCCAGCAGCTTACGACCCGCGGGCTATGGCTACACCTTC.

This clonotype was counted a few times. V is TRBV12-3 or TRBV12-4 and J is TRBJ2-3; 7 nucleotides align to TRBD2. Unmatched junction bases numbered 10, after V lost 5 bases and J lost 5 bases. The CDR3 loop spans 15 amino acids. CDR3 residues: CASSQPSGEIDTQYF. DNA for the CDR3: TGTGCCAGCAGTCAGCCAAGCGGGGAGATAGATACGCAGTATTTT.

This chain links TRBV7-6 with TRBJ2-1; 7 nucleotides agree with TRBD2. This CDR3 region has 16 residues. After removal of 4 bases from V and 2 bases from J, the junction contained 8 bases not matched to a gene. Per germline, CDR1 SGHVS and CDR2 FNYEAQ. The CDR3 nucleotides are TGTGCCAGCAGCTCAACCTCGGGGGGACCCTACAATGAGCAGTTCTTC. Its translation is CASSSTSGGPYNEQFF.

CDR3 loop: CSATGTSRYQQFF. CDR3 DNA: TGCAGTGCTACAGGGACTAGCCGATATCAGCAGTTCTTC. The chain employs TRBV20-1 and TRBJ2-1, with TRBD2 matching 9 bases. The CDR3 consists of 13 residues. Germline CDR1 is DFQATT and CDR2 is SNEGSKA (reference sequence). V trimming: 4 bases; J trimming: 11 bases; junction bases outside the gene matches: 9.

The CDR3 DNA follows: TGTGCCAGCAGTTCAACCGGGACTAGCCTGGAGACCCAGTACTTC. Protein: CASSSTGTSLETQYF. This chain joins TRBV12-3 or TRBV12-4 and TRBJ2-5, with 9 positions matching TRBD2. The trim removed 4 bases at V and 5 bases at J, leaving 8 bases unmatched. The CDR3 is 15 residues long.

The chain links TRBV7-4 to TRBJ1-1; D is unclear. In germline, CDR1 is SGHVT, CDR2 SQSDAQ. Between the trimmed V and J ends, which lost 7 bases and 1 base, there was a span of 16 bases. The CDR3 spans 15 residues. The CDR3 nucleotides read TGTGCCAGCACCCTTCCCAAACATGAGAACACTGAAGCTTTCTTT. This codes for CASTLPKHENTEAFF.